This passage covers 4 T cell receptor beta chains from one sample sequenced in a study of response to subunit inactivated influenza vaccine. In TCRdb, the RT-PCR reads were re-called with MiXCR into one record per CDR3 protein. The sample has fewer than 600,000 distinct CDR3 sequences, around 7.9% seen once. The sample consisted of PBMCs from blood, taken 23 to 25 months after vaccination. Every receptor here comes from a man in his fifties or sixties who received an inactivated influenza vaccine.

This chain joins TRBV2 and TRBJ2-2, with D unclear. CDR1 is SNHLY and CDR2 is FYNNEI in the germline V gene. This CDR3 has 12 residues. The ends were cut back, 1 base at V and 5 bases at J, with 2 bases in the middle. The CDR3 protein is CASSEDTGELFF. CDR3 DNA: TGTGCCAGCAGTGAAGATACCGGGGAGCTGTTTTTT.

This clonotype was found many times. The gene calls are TRBV7-2 and TRBJ2-3, with D uncertain. Deletions cut 1 base from V and 5 bases from J, with 19 bases between. Per germline, CDR1 SGHTA and CDR2 FQGNSA. This CDR3 comprises 17 residues. CDR3 sequence (DNA): TGTGCCAGCAGCTTAGGGTCAGTGTATAGTTTAGGAGATACGCAGTATTTT. Its translation: CASSLGSVYSLGDTQYF.

In this sample, this clonotype turned up a few times. This chain joins TRBV10-1 and TRBJ2-1, with 7 bases identical to TRBD1. There are 14 residues in the CDR3. The germline gives CDR1 WNHNN, CDR2 SYGVQD (reference sequence). V shed 3 bases, J shed 7 bases, and the junction held 6 bases outside the gene matches. The CDR3 DNA sequence: TGCGCCAGCAGTGACCAGGGGGTTAGGAATGAGCAGTTCTTC. Encoded protein: CASSDQGVRNEQFF.

The V call is TRBV5-1, the J call TRBJ2-7; D uncertain. The CDR3 consists of 15 residues. The germline V gene has CDR1 SGHRS and CDR2 YFSETQ. Trimming stripped 0 bases from V and 0 bases from J, with 10 bases between. The CDR3 sequence is CASSLERTSSYEQYF. The CDR3 region has the DNA TGCGCCAGCAGCTTGGAGAGGACCAGCTCCTACGAGCAGTACTTC.